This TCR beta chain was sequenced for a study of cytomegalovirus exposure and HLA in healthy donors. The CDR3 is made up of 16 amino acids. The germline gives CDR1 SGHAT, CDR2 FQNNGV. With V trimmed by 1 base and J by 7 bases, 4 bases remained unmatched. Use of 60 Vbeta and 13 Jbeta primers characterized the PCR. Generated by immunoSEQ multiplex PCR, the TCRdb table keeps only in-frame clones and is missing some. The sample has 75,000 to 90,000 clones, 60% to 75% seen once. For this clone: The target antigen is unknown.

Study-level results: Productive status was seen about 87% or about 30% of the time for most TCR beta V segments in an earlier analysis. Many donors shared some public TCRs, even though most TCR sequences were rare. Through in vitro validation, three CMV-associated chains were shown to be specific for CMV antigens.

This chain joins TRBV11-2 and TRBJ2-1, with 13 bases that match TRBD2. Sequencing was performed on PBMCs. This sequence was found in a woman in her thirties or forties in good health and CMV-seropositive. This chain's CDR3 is CASSLVGGLAGNEQFF. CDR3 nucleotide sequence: TGTGCCAGCAGCTTAGTGGGGGGACTAGCGGGGAATGAGCAGTTCTTC.